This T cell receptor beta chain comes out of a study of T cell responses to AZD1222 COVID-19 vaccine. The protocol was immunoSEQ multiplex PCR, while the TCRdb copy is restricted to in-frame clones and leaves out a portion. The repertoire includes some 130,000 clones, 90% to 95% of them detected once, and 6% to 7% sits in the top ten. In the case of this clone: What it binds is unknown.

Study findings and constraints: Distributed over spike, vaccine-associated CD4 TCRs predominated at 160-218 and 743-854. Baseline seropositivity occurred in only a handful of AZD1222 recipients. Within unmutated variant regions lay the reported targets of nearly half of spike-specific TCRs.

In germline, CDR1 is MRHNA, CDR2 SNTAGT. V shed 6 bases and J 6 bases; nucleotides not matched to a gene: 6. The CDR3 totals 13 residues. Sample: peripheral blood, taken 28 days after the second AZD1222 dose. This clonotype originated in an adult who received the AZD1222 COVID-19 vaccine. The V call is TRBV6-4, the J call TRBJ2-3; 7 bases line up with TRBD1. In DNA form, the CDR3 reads TGTGCCAGCAGACAGGGGAATGGGGATACGCAGTATTTT. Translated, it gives CASRQGNGDTQYF.